This is a list of T cell receptor beta chains from one sample in a study of T cell responses to AZD1222 COVID-19 vaccine. Sequenced by immunoSEQ multiplex PCR; TCRdb stores in-frame clones only, minus some. The sample carries over 150,000 clones, about 93% recorded once. The sample in question was peripheral blood, obtained 28 days after the second dose of the MenACWY control vaccine. The receptors were sampled from an adult who received the MenACWY meningococcal vaccine as a control. Both conserved end residues are trimmed from each CDR3. The order of the fields is V gene, CDR3 protein.

TRBV5-1 ASSLVGRSTQY
TRBV6-5 ASSYSQTSNYGYT
TRBV2 ASFPTDGAPNSPLH
TRBV27 ASSPSSGQGGVGYT
TRBV6-2/TRBV6-3 ASTYSGGWSYEQY
TRBV3-1/TRBV3-2 ASSPGRGRSSGELF
TRBV11-3 ASSLTRQETQY
TRBV18 ASSPPTGEDSGNTIY
TRBV4-3 ASSQERTGDEAF
TRBV29-1 SVVTFWDRDDTQY